This T cell receptor beta chain was observed in a study of blood T cell repertoires in COVID-19. The CDR3 loop spans 14 amino acids. V shed 5 bases and J shed 2 bases, with 12 bases lying between them. Germline CDR1 and CDR2: MDHEN and SYDVKM. The data were produced by immunoSEQ multiplex PCR, yet TCRdb's version contains in-frame clones alone and is incomplete. The repertoire holds around 85,000 clones, around nine tenths seen once, with roughly 1.2% in the top ten. The V call is TRBV28, the J call TRBJ1-2; D is perhaps TRBD1 (6 bases). This TCR came from a woman aged 45-65 years with acute COVID-19. The sequenced sample consisted of PBMCs or T cells enriched from blood (not recorded which). CDR3 DNA sequence: TGTGCCAGCAGTCCAGGGACATCCAACTATGGCTACACCTTC. Its protein product is CASSPGTSNYGYTF.